A selection of T cell receptor beta chains follows, all from one sample in a study of beta chain features in type 1 diabetes. TCRdb's table, derived via immunoSEQ multiplex PCR, lists solely in-frame clones and lacks some. The sample carries hundreds of thousands of clones, around 15% recorded once. Sequences were obtained from naive CD4+ T cells from blood. The source is a man between 18 and 35 years old with type 1 diabetes. Each CDR3 is given with its conserved first and last residue. Each record gives: V gene, clone size, J gene, D gene, CDR3 DNA, CDR3 protein. The D gene is left open where the match is weak. Clone sizes are given selectively: once, few, many, or a class where the clone is expanded.

TRBV30	.	TRBJ1-5	.	TGTGCCTGGAGTGTTACCGGGAGCAATCAGCCCCAGCATTTT	CAWSVTGSNQPQHF
TRBV7-9	few	TRBJ2-2	.	TGTGCCAGCAGCTTATTAGTGAACACCGGGGAGCTGTTTTTT	CASSLLVNTGELFF
TRBV4-1	.	TRBJ2-1	TRBD2	TGCGCCAGCAGCCAAGTCGGGAGGGGCCGATACAATGAGCAGTTCTTC	CASSQVGRGRYNEQFF
TRBV30	few	TRBJ1-3	.	TGTGCCTGGGACAGTTCCTCTGGAAACACCATATATTTT	CAWDSSSGNTIYF
TRBV10-3	.	TRBJ2-1	TRBD2	TGTGCCATCAGAGGACTAGCGGGGGGGCACGCCAATGAGCAGTTCTTC	CAIRGLAGGHANEQFF
TRBV30	.	TRBJ2-1	TRBD1	TGTGCCTGGAGTGCCGGGACAGTCTACAATGAGCAGTTCTTC	CAWSAGTVYNEQFF
TRBV18	.	TRBJ1-2	TRBD1	TGTGCCAGCTCACCCCTCGGGCAGGGGGCCTCTAACTATGGCTACACCTTC	CASSPLGQGASNYGYTF
TRBV5-1	few	TRBJ1-2	TRBD1	TGCGCCAGCAGCCTTAGGACAGGGGAGGTGAACACCTTC	CASSLRTGEVNTF
TRBV7-2	.	TRBJ1-1	.	TGTGCCAGCAGCTTTGGGTGGGGACTCACTGAAGCTTTCTTT	CASSFGWGLTEAFF
TRBV7-9	.	TRBJ1-2	.	TGTGCCAGCAGCCCCTACACCTTC	CASSPYTF
TRBV10-2	.	TRBJ2-5	.	TGCGCCAGCAGCCGTGAACCGCAAGAGACCCAGTACTTC	CASSREPQETQYF
TRBV29-1	few	TRBJ2-7	TRBD1	TGCAGCGTTGTCCGGACAGGGACCCCCTCTGACTACGAGCAGTACTTC	CSVVRTGTPSDYEQYF
TRBV27	.	TRBJ1-3	.	TGTGCCAGCAGTTTATCCTCTGGAAACACCATATATTTT	CASSLSSGNTIYF
TRBV29-1	.	TRBJ1-1	.	TGCAGCACCTCCTTTAAAGGCACTGAAGCTTTCTTT	CSTSFKGTEAFF
TRBV4-1	few	TRBJ1-4	.	TGCGCCAGCAGCCAAGCCCGGACTGGCAGTGAAAAACTGTTTTTT	CASSQARTGSEKLFF
TRBV19	.	TRBJ2-2	TRBD1	TGTGCCAGCCGGGACAGGGCCCACCGGGAGCTGTTTTTT	CASRDRAHRELFF
TRBV2	.	TRBJ2-1	.	TGTGCCAGCAGTGTAAACAATGAGCAGTTCTTC	CASSVNNEQFF
TRBV7-9	few	TRBJ1-1	.	TGTGCCAGCACCCGCCCGGACACTGAAGCTTTCTTT	CASTRPDTEAFF
TRBV7-6	.	TRBJ2-2	.	TGTGCCAGCAGCCCCAGACACCGCGGGGAGCTGTTTTTT	CASSPRHRGELFF
TRBV7-2	.	TRBJ1-1	TRBD1	TGTGCCAGCAGCTTGGGACAGGCAAACACTGAAGCTTTCTTT	CASSLGQANTEAFF
TRBV15	.	TRBJ1-4	TRBD1	TGTGCCACCAGCAGAGAGACAGGGTTCCTGTTTTTT	CATSRETGFLFF
TRBV4-1	.	TRBJ2-1	.	TGCGCCAGCAGCCAGCAACAGGGAACCTCCTACAATGAGCAGTTCTTC	CASSQQQGTSYNEQFF
TRBV10-3	.	TRBJ2-1	.	TGTGCCATCAGTGAGTCAGGCGGGCGAAACAATGAGCAGTTCTTC	CAISESGGRNNEQFF
TRBV9	.	TRBJ1-2	.	TGTGCCAGCAGCGTAGGGGCTGGGAGTGGCTACACCTTC	CASSVGAGSGYTF
TRBV29-1	few	TRBJ2-1	TRBD1	TGCAGCGGGGAGGTGGCAGGGGGCCTAGCTGAGCAGTTCTTC	CSGEVAGGLAEQFF
TRBV6-5	few	TRBJ1-3	.	TGTGCCAGCAGTTACGGGACATGGGGAAACACCATATATTTT	CASSYGTWGNTIYF
TRBV12-5	few	TRBJ1-2	.	TGTGCTAGTGGTTTCTCAGGGGATGCTGGCTACACCTTC	CASGFSGDAGYTF